This section outlines one TCR beta chain sequence together with its context. Its antigen is unknown. This entry belongs to a study of shared clonotypes between healthy human individuals. Study details: There were three CD4 naive, three CD4 memory, two CD8 naive and one CD8 memory plates per donor. General study findings and limits: Sequencing of the sorted subsets was shown by rarefaction to be incomplete despite large depth.

Sorted-subset replicate PCR reactions contained about 200 ng DNA, corresponding to some 28,000 T cell genomes. Generated by immunoSEQ multiplex PCR, the TCRdb table keeps only in-frame clones and is missing some. Of about 2.4 million clones in the sample, approximately 93% are singletons; the top ten hold approximately 0.37%. The study drew its donors from healthy HIV-negative adults without recent acute infections or vaccinations. The CDR3 sequence is 17 residues long. The chain employs TRBV21-1 and TRBJ2-7; the table's D gene call, TRBD1, was not cross checked with the DNA. TRBV21-1 is described as a pseudogene. This TCR was sampled from a man between 18 and 29 years old in good health. Some clones in this sample may be carry-over from other donors' samples. Sequencing was done on a sample of naive CD4+ T cells from PBMCs. Documented subset: CD45RA+ positively selected. CDR3 nucleotide sequence: TGTGCCAGCAGCAAGTCTGGGCTTACCCCCTTGGCCTACGAGCAGTACTTC. Amino acids: CASSKSGLTPLAYEQYF.